This T cell receptor (beta chain) was sequenced for a study of cytomegalovirus exposure and HLA in healthy donors (dated by TCRdb to about 2017). Regarding the study in general: An earlier analysis of roughly 500 of the donors reported roughly 300 Gb of sequence data and more than 90 million unique TCR beta sequences from around 200 million T cells. Alongside the repertoire data, information on donor age, sex, ethnicity and CMV serostatus was compiled. An earlier analysis of around 580 of the donors used high-throughput TCR beta sequencing to judge whether each TCR beta V gene segment behaved as functional or pseudogenic. High-throughput TCR immunosequencing, statistical association of individual TCRs with disease status, and machine learning were combined to predict cytomegalovirus infection status. The later analysis used no new phenotypic data to find candidate immune exposures, relying instead on TCR beta sequences and their occurrence across donors. The genetic ancestry cluster associated with self-reported Caucasian donors included around 76% of the approximately 410 genotyped donors. The number of donors typed differed by locus, with roughly 620-640 for A, B, C, DRB1 and DQB1, roughly 520 for DQA1, 600 to 610 for DPA1, and 472 for DPB1. HLA typing covered class I and class II loci at four-digit resolution. Among around 400 genotyped donors of the cohort, an average of approximately 240,000 unique TCR beta nucleotide sequences was sequenced per donor, of which 15% to 20% were non-productive. Using immunosequencing, the study profiled T cell repertoires from fewer than 700 subjects and related those repertoires to cytomegalovirus serostatus. Several DR-DQ haplotypes were handled as single units for association and clustering because linkage in the cohort was strong. Along with the roughly 700-subject first cohort, a separate validation cohort of around 110 different subjects was used. A later genetic analysis took genome-wide SNP genotypes for 398 of the 666 donors and used that subset as a discovery cohort. Roughly 300 gigabases of sequencing data and roughly 80 million unique TCR sequences made up an early release that covered under 750 HLA-typed donors. The study aimed to test whether signatures of past pathogen exposure could be identified by cataloging public T cell receptors. All discovery cohort repertoires had been generated on a single sequencing platform. To study patterns of TCR occurrence, a later analysis re-analyzed previously published TCR beta repertoires from around 660 donors and added high-resolution HLA genotyping.

What the study reported, not specific to this receptor: At a false discovery rate of 0.05, a later analysis linked around 17,000 TCR beta sequences to specific HLA alleles. The authors suggested that the approach could potentially be generalized to other disease states and immunological phenotypes. A later analysis reported that several top co-occurrence clusters appeared linked to parvovirus B19, influenza, CMV and Epstein-Barr virus. In an earlier analysis of 587 of the donors, most TCR beta V segments appeared in productive rearrangements about 87% or about 30% of the time, broadly matching IMGT annotations. A further reported finding was that TCR beta sequences accurately predicted the HLA-A and HLA-B alleles for most subjects in the first cohort. Only TCR beta chains were sequenced in this cohort, and the absence of alpha or paired-chain data limited detectable features. Because counts were too low, 15 to 20 rarely observed V segments, including chromosome 9 orphons, were excluded from the earlier analysis of a few hundred of the donors. In vitro tests confirmed that a few of the cytomegalovirus-associated TCR beta chains recognize cytomegalovirus antigens. The classifier was reported to diagnose cytomegalovirus status with high specificity and sensitivity in both the original and validation cohorts. Most CMV-associated TCR beta chains appeared to be HLA-restricted in a later analysis, and the HLA associations seemed to be driven largely by CMV exposure. Linkage disequilibrium might explain the correlated functional status among segregating V segments, but an unknown experimental factor could not be excluded. Some IMGT-functional V segments, including TRBV6-2 and TRBV6-3, could not be told apart with the 87-base-pair reads, so those segments were excluded. A later genetic analysis associated a missense DCLRE1C variant with V-gene and J-gene trimming of TCR beta chains, and an independent cohort replicated the association. A later analysis found that HLA-associated TCR beta chains were more clonally expanded and had lower generation probabilities than equally common non-associated chains. Because HLA typing was missing for some donors at each locus, association tests included only the typed subset. Sequencing depth was assumed to be roughly uniform across donors in the presence/absence analyses, though that assumption may not hold. The sequencing pipeline was judged likely to have produced a cluster of highly shared sequence variants as a technical artifact. When HLA alleles, especially DR and DQ, strongly co-occurred, TCR associations were difficult to assign to individual alleles. CMV serostatus was the only immune exposure information available for the cohort. Most TCR sequences were observed very rarely across donors, whereas some public TCRs were present in many individuals. The study listed approximately 150 TCR beta chains as associated with cytomegalovirus. According to a later analysis, TCR association rates differed among HLA loci, with DRB1 alleles showing the most associated TCRs and HLA-C alleles showing the fewest. Compared with the 666-donor mean, donors in an Asian-associated ancestry cluster had fewer N-insertions in productive TCRs, according to a later genetic analysis.

The cohort was made up of about 610 healthy bone marrow donors. At the time of sampling, every cohort member was nominally healthy, though immune exposures that went unrecorded were likely present. The donor tested CMV seropositive, placing the donor among the 290 or so seropositive members of the cohort. A peripheral blood sample was provided by each donor, and peripheral blood mononuclear cells were used for TCR beta sequencing. Genomic DNA was extracted from the blood cell samples with the Qiagen DNeasy Blood Extraction Kit. As for this clone: Its target antigen remains unknown. Base-call qualities are not available, and no considerably larger clone is one nucleotide away.

The protocol used for the library was the immunoSEQ multiplex PCR assay. For the multiplex PCR, a mixture combining 60 forward primers for TCR Vbeta segments and 13 reverse primers for TCR Jbeta segments was used. Amplification of the CDR3 region of rearranged TCR beta genes was performed with a multiplex PCR assay on genomic DNA. The amplified TCR beta libraries were sequenced on the Illumina HiSeq System as 87-base-pair reads. Processing in the source paper ran as follows. A later analysis counted tens of millions of unique TCR beta chains across the 550 to 750 repertoires, and roughly 11 million of these chains were shared by at least two donors. Raw reads were error-corrected and collapsed into unique sequences with a nearest-neighbor algorithm that merged closely related sequences to remove PCR and sequencing errors. V, D and J gene segments were assigned by aligning CDR3 sequences to IMGT reference sequences. For a sequence to be retained, at least a six-nucleotide match to both a V gene segment and a J gene segment was required. A rearrangement counted as productive if the CDR3 had no stop codons and remained in frame with V and J, and every other rearrangement counted as non-productive. Following IMGT convention, CDR3 was defined as the stretch from the second conserved V-encoded cysteine up to the conserved J-encoded phenylalanine. The earlier analysis of about 530 of the donors excluded any sequence lacking an unambiguous match to a single V gene segment. An earlier analysis of fewer than 650 of the donors classified V segments as functional when productive rearrangements were above 56.7% and as segregating when the standard deviation between donors was above 5%. A statistical classification framework was developed to diagnose cytomegalovirus status using the catalog of TCR beta chain sequences. In a later analysis, V and J genes were assigned by comparing TCR nucleotide sequences against IMGT/GENE-DB human TR gene sequences. In a later analysis, CDR3 sequences and most-parsimonious VDJ recombination scenarios were assigned using the TCRdist pipeline. A later analysis defined each TCR beta chain by its CDR3 amino acid sequence plus V-gene family, and excluded reads lacking a unique V-gene family. As a way to deal with suspected cross-contamination and a sequencing artifact, a later analysis dropped approximately 570 nucleotide sequences that were highly shared and had low generation probability. For each public chain, a later analysis derived a clonal expansion index from normalized ranks of inferred template counts within each repertoire. In a later analysis, generation probabilities were computed using a VDJ recombination model fitted to out-of-frame rearrangements, and the results were checked against IGoR. Hypergeometric tests were used in a later analysis to score TCR-TCR, TCR-HLA and TCR-CMV co-occurrence, with a repertoire-size bias correction applied to the TCR pairs. False discovery rates were estimated in a later analysis by permuting HLA or CMV assignments 20 times. In a later analysis, co-occurring TCRs were grouped using DBSCAN, and TCRdist sequence similarity was added for clustering within HLA-allele-positive subsets. Repertoires with fewer than 30,000 or more than 120,000 public chains, plus five repertoires with anomalous nucleotide sharing, were excluded from co-occurrence clustering. The clones in this table, taken by TCRdb from immuneACCESS, are in-frame only. Not every clone is retained; where verified, under half of the shortfall comes from an unresolved V gene, and the cause of the rest is unknown. Clone size and V and J calls were adopted from that table, with D and trimming inferred from the DNA. The sample table holds some 170,000 clones, of which about four fifths were seen once. 4% to 5% of the sample goes to the ten largest clones.

Inclusive of the bounding cysteine and phenylalanine, the CDR3 is 12 residues long. The entry retains the CDR3 DNA only, 36 bases that are in frame from base 1. The trim is 8 bases for V and 8 bases for J, with a gap of 13 bases between the germline ends. Via the germline V gene, CDR1 is MNHNS and CDR2 SASEGT. Material for sequencing was PBMCs. The receptor was derived from a woman in her late teens or twenties in good health and CMV-seropositive. The rearranged segments are TRBV6-1 and TRBJ2-1; possibly the D gene is TRBD2, per 6 matching bases. The CDR3 sequence is CASVGGSDEQFF. The nucleotides read TGTGCCAGCGTCGGGGGATCGGATGAGCAGTTCTTC.